A selection of T cell receptor beta chains follows, all from one sample in a study of T cells in Graves' hyperthyroidism and ophthalmopathy. Each CDR3 protein gets one entry after TCRdb re-called the multiplex PCR reads with MiXCR. The sample has 490,000 or so distinct CDR3 sequences; 46% are singletons. Sequenced input: peripheral blood or thyroid tissue (not recorded which). The receptor source for this set is an adult woman with Graves' disease, either hyperthyroidism or ophthalmopathy (not recorded which). Both conserved end residues are part of each CDR3. The order of the fields is V gene, D gene, clone size, J gene, CDR3 DNA, CDR3 protein. A D gene is named only where the DNA matches it firmly. Clone size is shown for a subset of rows, as once, few, many or a class of expanded clone.

v_call: TRBV12-3/TRBV12-4
d_call: -
clone_size: once
j_call: TRBJ1-6
cdr3_nt: TGTGCCAGCAGTGACAATGCCAATTCACCCCTCCACTTT
cdr3_aa: CASSDNANSPLHF

v_call: TRBV7-2
d_call: -
clone_size: many
j_call: TRBJ2-2
cdr3_nt: TGTGCCAGCAGCGAAAGAGGGGTTGCCGGGGAGCTGTTTTTT
cdr3_aa: CASSERGVAGELFF

v_call: TRBV25-1
d_call: -
clone_size: -
j_call: TRBJ2-7
cdr3_nt: TGTGCCAGCAGCTTGGCCCCGCGGGACGAGCAGTACTTC
cdr3_aa: CASSLAPRDEQYF

v_call: TRBV7-2
d_call: -
clone_size: few
j_call: TRBJ1-1
cdr3_nt: TGTGCCAGCACCTCCTTTCGGGGGACTGAAGCTTTCTTT
cdr3_aa: CASTSFRGTEAFF

v_call: TRBV10-3
d_call: TRBD1
clone_size: few
j_call: TRBJ1-3
cdr3_nt: TGTGCCATCAGCGTGGGACAGGGACCCACCATATATTTT
cdr3_aa: CAISVGQGPTIYF

v_call: TRBV6-5
d_call: -
clone_size: -
j_call: TRBJ2-7
cdr3_nt: TGTGCCAGCAGTTATGGTACGGGGAGGCAGTACTTC
cdr3_aa: CASSYGTGRQYF

v_call: TRBV7-2
d_call: -
clone_size: -
j_call: TRBJ2-5
cdr3_nt: TGTGCCAGCAGTCCCCCCCGAGCGGGCGCGCAAGAGACCCAGTACTTC
cdr3_aa: CASSPPRAGAQETQYF

v_call: TRBV4-1
d_call: TRBD1
clone_size: many
j_call: TRBJ1-1
cdr3_nt: TGCGCCAGCAGCCAAGGTGACAGGGACACTGAAGCTTTCTTT
cdr3_aa: CASSQGDRDTEAFF

v_call: TRBV7-3
d_call: -
clone_size: -
j_call: TRBJ1-4
cdr3_nt: TGTGCCAGCAGCCAGACCGGGACCTCGGAAAAACTGTTTTTT
cdr3_aa: CASSQTGTSEKLFF

v_call: TRBV28
d_call: TRBD1
clone_size: -
j_call: TRBJ1-5
cdr3_nt: TGTGCCAGCAGTCCAATACAGGGGGCGAGACAGCCCCAGCATTTT
cdr3_aa: CASSPIQGARQPQHF

v_call: TRBV29-1
d_call: TRBD1
clone_size: -
j_call: TRBJ1-6
cdr3_nt: TGCAGCGGCCGGACAGGGGGCGCATCTGATTCACCCCTCCACTTT
cdr3_aa: CSGRTGGASDSPLHF

v_call: TRBV7-8
d_call: TRBD1
clone_size: -
j_call: TRBJ2-5
cdr3_nt: TGTGCCAGCAGTGAGGGACAGGGGGCTTCGGAGACCCAGTACTTC
cdr3_aa: CASSEGQGASETQYF

v_call: TRBV29-1
d_call: -
clone_size: few
j_call: TRBJ1-6
cdr3_nt: TGCAGCGTTGAAGAAGGGAGGGGCTCACCCCTCCACTTT
cdr3_aa: CSVEEGRGSPLHF

v_call: TRBV2
d_call: TRBD2
clone_size: many
j_call: TRBJ2-2
cdr3_nt: TGTGCCAGCAGTGTAGGTACTAGCGGGCACACCGGGGAGCTGTTTTTT
cdr3_aa: CASSVGTSGHTGELFF

v_call: TRBV7-3
d_call: -
clone_size: many
j_call: TRBJ2-3
cdr3_nt: TGTGCCAGCAGCCGTACAGGTCCCACAGATACGCAGTATTTT
cdr3_aa: CASSRTGPTDTQYF

v_call: TRBV7-8
d_call: TRBD2
clone_size: few
j_call: TRBJ2-1
cdr3_nt: TGTGCCAGCAGCTTGGGACTAGCGGGAGATGAGCAGTTCTTC
cdr3_aa: CASSLGLAGDEQFF

v_call: TRBV7-2
d_call: TRBD1
clone_size: -
j_call: TRBJ1-5
cdr3_nt: TGTGCCAGCAGCACCGGGACAGGGTCTAATCAGCCCCAGCATTTT
cdr3_aa: CASSTGTGSNQPQHF

v_call: TRBV29-1
d_call: TRBD1
clone_size: -
j_call: TRBJ1-4
cdr3_nt: TGCAGCGTTGACTTGGGGCAGGGGGCGACTGAAAAACTGTTTTTT
cdr3_aa: CSVDLGQGATEKLFF

v_call: TRBV5-6
d_call: -
clone_size: many
j_call: TRBJ1-2
cdr3_nt: TGTGCCAGCAGCTTAGGCTCAGGAACATATGGCTACACCTTC
cdr3_aa: CASSLGSGTYGYTF

v_call: TRBV29-1
d_call: -
clone_size: -
j_call: TRBJ1-2
cdr3_nt: TGCACCCTGTCCCGGGAGTACTATGGCTACACCTTC
cdr3_aa: CTLSREYYGYTF

v_call: TRBV20-1
d_call: -
clone_size: few
j_call: TRBJ2-2
cdr3_nt: TGCAGCGTCCCGGGACTTAACACCGGGGAGCTGTTTTTT
cdr3_aa: CSVPGLNTGELFF

v_call: TRBV10-2
d_call: -
clone_size: -
j_call: TRBJ2-7
cdr3_nt: TGCGCCAGCAGTGAGTTGACTCGGGGATCCGAGCAGTACTTC
cdr3_aa: CASSELTRGSEQYF

v_call: TRBV28
d_call: TRBD1
clone_size: many
j_call: TRBJ1-6
cdr3_nt: TGTGCCAGCAGGAAGACAGGGTATAGTTCACCCCTCCACTTT
cdr3_aa: CASRKTGYSSPLHF

v_call: TRBV2
d_call: -
clone_size: many
j_call: TRBJ1-3
cdr3_nt: TGTGCCAGCTCCGGGGATACAGCAAGATCGGGAAACACCATATATTTT
cdr3_aa: CASSGDTARSGNTIYF

v_call: TRBV6-1
d_call: -
clone_size: -
j_call: TRBJ1-2
cdr3_nt: TGTGCCAGCTCCAGGGGCAACTATGACTACACCTTC
cdr3_aa: CASSRGNYDYTF

v_call: TRBV10-2
d_call: -
clone_size: many
j_call: TRBJ1-5
cdr3_nt: TGCGCCAGCAGTGTGGGGGTTGGGCAGCCCCAGCATTTT
cdr3_aa: CASSVGVGQPQHF

v_call: TRBV12-3/TRBV12-4
d_call: -
clone_size: -
j_call: TRBJ2-7
cdr3_nt: TGTGCCAGCGGAGAGGGCTCCTACGAGCAGTACTTC
cdr3_aa: CASGEGSYEQYF

v_call: TRBV4-1
d_call: -
clone_size: -
j_call: TRBJ1-4
cdr3_nt: TGCGCCAGCAGCCAGGGACGGTGGGGGGCTTTGGAAAAACTGTTTTTT
cdr3_aa: CASSQGRWGALEKLFF

v_call: TRBV12-3/TRBV12-4
d_call: -
clone_size: -
j_call: TRBJ1-2
cdr3_nt: TGTGCCAGCAGTTACGGGAGCGGGGGGGATGACTATGGCTACACCTTC
cdr3_aa: CASSYGSGGDDYGYTF

v_call: TRBV7-2
d_call: -
clone_size: many
j_call: TRBJ2-7
cdr3_nt: TGTGCCAGCAGCTTAGTTTTTTGGGAAGGGGGCTACGAGCAGTACTTC
cdr3_aa: CASSLVFWEGGYEQYF

v_call: TRBV10-3
d_call: TRBD2
clone_size: many
j_call: TRBJ2-7
cdr3_nt: TGTGCCATCAGTGAGTCGGTGGCTCTAGTGAGGGGAGGGGAGCAGTACTTC
cdr3_aa: CAISESVALVRGGEQYF

v_call: TRBV6-1
d_call: -
clone_size: -
j_call: TRBJ1-2
cdr3_nt: TGTGCCAGCAGTGGGGACACGGTGCAAGAAGACACCTTC
cdr3_aa: CASSGDTVQEDTF

v_call: TRBV7-2
d_call: TRBD2
clone_size: -
j_call: TRBJ2-7
cdr3_nt: TGTGCCAGCAGCTTTTCCCCCCCGACTAGCCCAAGCGAGCAGTACTTC
cdr3_aa: CASSFSPPTSPSEQYF

v_call: TRBV9
d_call: -
clone_size: few
j_call: TRBJ1-4
cdr3_nt: TGTGCCAGCTCACCGCCAATGACAGGAGCTAATGAAAAACTGTTTTTT
cdr3_aa: CASSPPMTGANEKLFF

v_call: TRBV4-2
d_call: -
clone_size: -
j_call: TRBJ2-5
cdr3_nt: TGTGCCAGCAGCCAAGTGACCCAGGGGGAGACCCAGTACTTC
cdr3_aa: CASSQVTQGETQYF

v_call: TRBV7-6
d_call: TRBD1
clone_size: -
j_call: TRBJ1-6
cdr3_nt: TGTGCCAGCAGCCTAAGACAGGGGGGACCCCTCCACTTT
cdr3_aa: CASSLRQGGPLHF

v_call: TRBV19
d_call: -
clone_size: many
j_call: TRBJ2-7
cdr3_nt: TGTGCCAGTAGTATAGGCAGGGGAGGACCCACCTACGAGCAGTACTTC
cdr3_aa: CASSIGRGGPTYEQYF

v_call: TRBV2
d_call: TRBD1
clone_size: -
j_call: TRBJ1-2
cdr3_nt: TGTGCCAGCAGTTTACGGGGGACAGGGTCGCACTATGGCTACACCTTC
cdr3_aa: CASSLRGTGSHYGYTF

v_call: TRBV7-9
d_call: TRBD1
clone_size: -
j_call: TRBJ2-7
cdr3_nt: TGTGCCAGCAGCCAAGACCCAGGGGGTATCAACGAGCAGTACTTC
cdr3_aa: CASSQDPGGINEQYF

v_call: TRBV12-3/TRBV12-4
d_call: -
clone_size: few
j_call: TRBJ2-6
cdr3_nt: TGTGCCAGCAGCTTAGGGACCGGGGCCAACGTCCTGACTTTC
cdr3_aa: CASSLGTGANVLTF

v_call: TRBV29-1
d_call: TRBD1
clone_size: -
j_call: TRBJ2-7
cdr3_nt: TGCAGCGTGGGCGCCAGCAGCTCCCGGGACAGGGCCCCCCACGAGCAGTACTTC
cdr3_aa: CSVGASSSRDRAPHEQYF

v_call: TRBV12-3/TRBV12-4
d_call: -
clone_size: few
j_call: TRBJ2-5
cdr3_nt: TGTGCCAGCAGCTTAGGTCTTTGGACCCAACAGTACTTC
cdr3_aa: CASSLGLWTQQYF

v_call: TRBV10-2
d_call: TRBD1
clone_size: -
j_call: TRBJ1-2
cdr3_nt: TGCGCCAGCAGTGCATCCAGGGACAGCTATAACTATGGCTACACCTTC
cdr3_aa: CASSASRDSYNYGYTF

v_call: TRBV12-3/TRBV12-4
d_call: TRBD2
clone_size: many
j_call: TRBJ2-5
cdr3_nt: TGTGCCAGCAGTACTAGCGGGACCCAAGAGACCCAGTACTTC
cdr3_aa: CASSTSGTQETQYF

v_call: TRBV28
d_call: -
clone_size: -
j_call: TRBJ2-7
cdr3_nt: TGTGCCGGCAGTTTATCACCAGGGCCCTACGAGCAGTACTTC
cdr3_aa: CAGSLSPGPYEQYF

v_call: TRBV29-1
d_call: -
clone_size: -
j_call: TRBJ1-3
cdr3_nt: TGCAGCGTTGCTCGGGATCTAAACACCATATATTTT
cdr3_aa: CSVARDLNTIYF

v_call: TRBV4-2
d_call: -
clone_size: few
j_call: TRBJ1-1
cdr3_nt: TGTGCCAGCTCCCAGAGGGCCCAGTGGGACCTTAACACTGAAGCTTTCTTT
cdr3_aa: CASSQRAQWDLNTEAFF

v_call: TRBV5-1
d_call: -
clone_size: -
j_call: TRBJ2-7
cdr3_nt: TGCGCCAGCAGCTTGCGCAGGGGGACGGGAGCTCCCGACGAGCAGTACTTC
cdr3_aa: CASSLRRGTGAPDEQYF